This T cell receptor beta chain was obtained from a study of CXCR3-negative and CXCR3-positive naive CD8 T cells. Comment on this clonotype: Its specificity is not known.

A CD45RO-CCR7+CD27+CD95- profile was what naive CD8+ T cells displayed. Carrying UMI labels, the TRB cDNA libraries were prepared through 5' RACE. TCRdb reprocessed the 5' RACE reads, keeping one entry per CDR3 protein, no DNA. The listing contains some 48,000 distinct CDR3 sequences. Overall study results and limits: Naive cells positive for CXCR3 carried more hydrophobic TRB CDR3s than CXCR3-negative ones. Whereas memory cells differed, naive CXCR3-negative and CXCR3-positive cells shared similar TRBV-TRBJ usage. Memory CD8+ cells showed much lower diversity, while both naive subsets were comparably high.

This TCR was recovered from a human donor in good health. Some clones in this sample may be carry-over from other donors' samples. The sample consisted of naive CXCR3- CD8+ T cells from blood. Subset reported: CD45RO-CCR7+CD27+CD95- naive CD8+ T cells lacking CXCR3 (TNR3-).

This CDR3 is CASSDLAGENTGELFF. The rearrangement links TRBV7-9 to TRBJ2-2; the D call of TRBD2 rests on TCRdb alone, since no DNA is present to check it. The CDR3 length is 16 residues. CDR1 is SEHNR and CDR2 is FQNEAQ in the germline V gene (reference sequence). The full variable domain, completed using reference TRBV7-9 and TRBJ2-2, is DTGVSQNPRHKITKRGQNVTFRCDPISEHNRLYWYRQTLGQGPEFLTYFQNEAQLEKSRLLSDRFSAERPKGSFSTLEIQRTEQGDSAMYLCASSDLAGENTGELFFGEGSRLTVL.